This record covers a single T cell receptor beta chain. This entry is derived from a study of patients and donors after allogeneic stem cell transplantation. CDR3 length equals 12 residues. Losses at the gene ends were 5 bases for V and 13 bases for J; bases not matched to a gene: 7. TCRdb ran MiXCR on the RT-PCR reads and lists one entry per CDR3 protein. The sample shows more than 150,000 distinct CDR3 sequences, 20% to 25% of them seen only once. Sequences were obtained from blood, either unsorted or a sorted T cell fraction (not recorded which). This chain uses TRBV12-3 or TRBV12-4 with TRBJ2-1; the match to TRBD2 covers 8 bases. The receptor was derived from a human donor who was either an allogeneic HSCT recipient or a stem cell or donor lymphocyte infusion donor (not recorded which). It is not recorded whose cells these are; they may come from a transplant donor. The CDR3 DNA reads TGTGCCAGCAGTCACCCTGCGGGAGGCCAGTTCTTC. It translates to CASSHPAGGQFF.